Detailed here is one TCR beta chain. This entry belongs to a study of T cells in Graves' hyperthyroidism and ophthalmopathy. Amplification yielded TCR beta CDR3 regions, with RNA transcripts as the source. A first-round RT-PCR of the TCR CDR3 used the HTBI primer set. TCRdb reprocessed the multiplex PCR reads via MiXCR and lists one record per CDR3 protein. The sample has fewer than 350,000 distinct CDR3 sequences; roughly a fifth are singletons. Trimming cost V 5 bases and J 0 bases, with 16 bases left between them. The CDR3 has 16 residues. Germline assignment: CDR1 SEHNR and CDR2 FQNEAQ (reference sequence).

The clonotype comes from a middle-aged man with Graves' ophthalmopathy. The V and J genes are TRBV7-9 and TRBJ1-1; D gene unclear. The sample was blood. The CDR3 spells CASSPNGRGMNTEAFF. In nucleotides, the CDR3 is TGTGCCAGCAGCCCGAACGGGCGGGGAATGAACACTGAAGCTTTCTTT.